The present entry profiles one TCR beta chain with its context. Authors' data handling: Estimation of nucleated cell counts relied on the amplification of reference gene primers. Some clones are missing from TCRdb's copy, which holds only in-frame ones; the method was immunoSEQ multiplex PCR. The DNA was the basis for D and trimming; V, J and clone size are from that table. Of approximately 170,000 clones in the sample, around 86% are singletons; the top ten hold 7%. These data are taken from a study of blood T cell repertoires in COVID-19. Study background: Sites across the United States, Italy and Spain contributed samples from acute and convalescent COVID-19. PBMCs, B-cell-depleted T cells, or T cells provided the cDNA or gDNA that made up the material.

Germline V gene sequence: CDR1 SNHLY, CDR2 FYNNEI. With 2 bases removed from V and 6 bases from J, the gap between germline ends came to 19 bases. The CDR3 contains 16 residues. What was sequenced was peripheral blood. The chain recombines TRBV2 with TRBJ1-1; D not resolved. This TCR was sampled from a woman older than 75 in a cohort sampled during active or convalescent COVID-19. The CDR3 sequence: CASSELTAKRGAEAFF. CDR3 nucleotide sequence: TGTGCCAGCAGTGAACTGACGGCCAAAAGAGGCGCTGAAGCTTTCTTT.